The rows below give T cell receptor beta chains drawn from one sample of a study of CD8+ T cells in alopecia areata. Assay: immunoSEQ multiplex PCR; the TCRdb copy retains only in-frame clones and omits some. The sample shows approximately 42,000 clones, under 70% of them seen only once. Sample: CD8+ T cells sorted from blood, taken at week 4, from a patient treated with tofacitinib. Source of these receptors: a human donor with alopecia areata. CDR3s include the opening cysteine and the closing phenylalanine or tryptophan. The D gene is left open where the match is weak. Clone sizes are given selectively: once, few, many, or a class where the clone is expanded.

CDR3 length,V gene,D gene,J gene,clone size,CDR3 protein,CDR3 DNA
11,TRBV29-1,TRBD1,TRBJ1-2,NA,CSGTGAWGYTF,TGCAGCGGGACAGGGGCCTGGGGCTACACCTTC
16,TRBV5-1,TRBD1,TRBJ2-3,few,CASSLGDRPSTDTQYF,TGCGCCAGCAGCCTCGGGGACAGACCTAGCACAGATACGCAGTATTTT
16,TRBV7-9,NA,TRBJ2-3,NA,CASSLFVAGYTDTQYF,TGTGCCAGCAGCTTATTCGTCGCGGGGTACACAGATACGCAGTATTTT
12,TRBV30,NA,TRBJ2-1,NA,CAWSLSDGEQFF,TGTGCCTGGAGTTTATCAGACGGCGAGCAGTTCTTC
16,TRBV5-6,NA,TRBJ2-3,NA,CASSLGSGWFADTQYF,TGTGCCAGCAGCTTGGGAAGCGGGTGGTTCGCAGATACGCAGTATTTT
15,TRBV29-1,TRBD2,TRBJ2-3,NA,CSVEISGGWTDTQYF,TGCAGCGTTGAGATTAGCGGGGGCTGGACAGATACGCAGTATTTT
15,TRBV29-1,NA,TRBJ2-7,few,CSVEEWGVGSYEQYF,TGCAGCGTTGAAGAATGGGGAGTGGGCTCCTACGAGCAGTACTTC
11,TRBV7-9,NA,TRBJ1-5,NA,CASGFNQPQHF,TGTGCCAGCGGGTTCAATCAGCCCCAGCATTTT
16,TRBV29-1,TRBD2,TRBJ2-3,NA,CSVEDSPSGGTDTQYF,TGCAGCGTTGAAGATTCTCCCAGCGGGGGGACAGATACGCAGTATTTT
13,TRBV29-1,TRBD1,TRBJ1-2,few,CSVEMGQDYGYTF,TGCAGCGTTGAGATGGGACAGGACTATGGCTACACCTTC
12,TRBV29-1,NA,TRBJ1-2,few,CSVEDKQNGYTF,TGCAGCGTTGAAGATAAACAGAATGGCTACACCTTC
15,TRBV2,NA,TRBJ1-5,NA,CASRGTSDSNQPQHF,TGTGCCAGCCGAGGGACAAGTGATAGCAATCAGCCCCAGCATTTT
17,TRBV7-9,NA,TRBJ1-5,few,CASSARDGIGGNQPQHF,TGTGCCAGCAGCGCCCGGGACGGCATAGGAGGAAATCAGCCCCAGCATTTT
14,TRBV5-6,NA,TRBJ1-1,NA,CASSSMTGNTEAFF,TGTGCCAGCAGCTCGATGACAGGGAACACTGAAGCTTTCTTT
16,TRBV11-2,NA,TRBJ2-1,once,CASSLATVPTYNEQFF,TGTGCCAGCAGCTTAGCTACAGTCCCGACCTACAATGAGCAGTTCTTC
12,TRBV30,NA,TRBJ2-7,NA,CAWSVQSYEQYF,TGTGCCTGGAGTGTCCAGTCCTACGAGCAGTACTTC
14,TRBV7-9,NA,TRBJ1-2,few,CASSQTAGRHGYTF,TGCGCCAGCAGCCAAACGGCAGGGAGGCATGGCTACACCTTC
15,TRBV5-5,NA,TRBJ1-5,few,CASSLVWGGNQPQHF,TGTGCCAGCAGCTTGGTGTGGGGCGGCAATCAGCCCCAGCATTTT
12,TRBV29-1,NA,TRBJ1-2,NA,CSVDPRGDGYTF,TGCAGCGTCGACCCAAGAGGGGATGGCTACACCTTC
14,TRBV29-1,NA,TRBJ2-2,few,CSVNTGKWGGELFF,TGCAGCGTTAATACAGGGAAGTGGGGCGGGGAGCTGTTTTTT
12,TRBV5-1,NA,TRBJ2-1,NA,CASSLGSNEQFF,TGCGCCAGCAGCTTGGGGAGTAATGAGCAGTTCTTC
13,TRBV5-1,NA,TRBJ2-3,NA,CASSLVGSDTQYF,TGCGCCAGCAGCTTGGTAGGGTCTGATACGCAGTATTTT
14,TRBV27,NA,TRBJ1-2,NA,CASSTGSDQYGYTF,TGTGCCAGCAGTACCGGTTCGGACCAATATGGCTACACCTTC
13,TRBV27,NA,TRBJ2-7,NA,CASSPNGGYEQYF,TGTGCCAGCAGTCCGAATGGTGGCTACGAGCAGTACTTC
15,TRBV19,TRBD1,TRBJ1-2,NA,CARSTGGRDDYGYTF,TGTGCCAGGAGTACAGGGGGCCGAGACGACTATGGCTACACCTTC
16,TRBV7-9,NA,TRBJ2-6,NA,CASSPTTESGANVLTF,TGTGCCAGCAGCCCGACGACCGAATCTGGGGCCAACGTCCTGACTTTC